The following is a T cell receptor beta chain sequence with its context. The antigen it binds to is not known. Base qualities are not provided; no much larger clone lies one nucleotide away. TCRbeta CDR3 regions were amplified from genomic DNA using the immunoSEQ Assay, a bias-controlled multiplex PCR. The original methods were these. The number of nucleated cells in each sample was estimated by amplification of reference gene primers within the assay. To quantify the absolute abundance of each unique TCRbeta CDR3 rearrangement, sequence reads were collapsed and filtered. For each sample, productive Simpson clonality was calculated as the square root of Simpson's diversity index across productive rearrangements. Imported from immuneACCESS, the table was reduced by TCRdb to in-frame sequences with V and J called. These copies leave out some clones; in studies compared against another copy, an unresolved V gene accounts for under half, and the cause of the remainder is not known. The DNA gave D and trimming, while V, J and clone size come from that table. Across this sample there are about 200,000 clones, with 85% seen only once. In total, the top ten clones hold about 19% of the sample.

In the prospective study, participants were about 18 to 89 years old, resided in fewer than 25 geographic areas of the United States, and were enrolled through a virtual design. To assign participants to cohorts, the prospective study relied on clinical history that participants themselves reported in a screening survey and a study questionnaire. For ImmuneRACE Cohort 3, a participant was defined as recovered based on two consecutive negative NP/OP PCR tests, clearance by a healthcare professional, or resolution of symptoms. In the prospective study, whole blood, serum and a nasopharyngeal or oropharyngeal swab were collected from each participant by mobile phlebotomists. Participants in the prospective study had the option to provide additional blood draws and questionnaires over an approximately 2-month period. Before DNA extraction, prospective study blood samples were shipped either frozen or at room temperature.

The data derive from a study of blood T cell repertoires in COVID-19 (TCRdb year 2020). General notes on the study: The collaborator samples originated in the United States, Italy and Spain and spanned the acute and convalescent phases of COVID-19. Nearly every sample came with metadata listing a de-identified subject ID, COVID-19 status, age in years and sex. Subjects who had been exposed to COVID-19, were actively infected with it, or had recovered from it provided the deeply sampled blood TCRbeta repertoires that made up the dataset. Where available, HLA class I and class II types were obtained from metadata supplied by the sample provider rather than from assay-based typing. Samples were obtained from the ongoing ImmuneRACE study (first 160 participants) and from over 1,000 subjects provided by 6 global collaborators. The prospective study material was composed of cDNA or gDNA derived from T cells, B-cell-depleted T cells, or PBMCs. The repertoires were released in a freely available public database intended as a resource for research on the immune response to SARS-CoV-2.

What the research found in general, with its limitations: Clinical and demographic metadata were provided uncurated, with the amount varying by source and participant.

V loses 9 bases, J loses 3 bases, and the germline ends lie 15 bases apart. Counted from cysteine to phenylalanine, this CDR3 has 14 amino acids. The only DNA kept is the CDR3, 42 bases in frame from the first base. The CDR1 and CDR2 encoded by the germline V gene (reference sequence) are LNHDA and SQIVND. The sample taken for sequencing was PBMCs or T cells enriched from blood (not recorded which). The receptor was derived from a middle-aged man who had recovered from COVID-19. The rearrangement joined TRBV19 to TRBJ1-3; the D gene is unclear. The sequenced DNA: TGTGCCAGCACCACCGAGGTCAATGGAAACACCATATATTTT. Its translation is CASTTEVNGNTIYF.